These 4 T cell receptor beta chains were sequenced from one sample in a study of post-analysis software for immune sequencing data. General observations from the study: Patients had higher frequencies than controls of a few TRBV segments, including TRBV5-6, TRBV5-1 and TRBV20-1.

No antigens are known for them. Unique molecular identifiers were present in the TCR beta cDNA libraries. Via MiXCR, TCRdb re-called the PCR reads, giving one row per CDR3 protein. The table records fewer than 600,000 distinct CDR3 sequences, 45% of them present only once. The sequenced sample consisted of blood. The receptors come from a girl aged 10 to 17 with multiple sclerosis.

The gene calls are TRBV13 and TRBJ2-3; 8 bases match TRBD2. The CDR3 loop spans 16 amino acids. Per germline, CDR1 PRHDT and CDR2 FYEKMQ (reference sequence). Unmatched junction bases numbered 7, after V lost 5 bases and J lost 0 bases. In nucleotides, the CDR3 is TGTGCCAGCAGCAATCGGGCTAGCGGGAGCACAGATACGCAGTATTTT. Protein: CASSNRASGSTDTQYF.

V is TRBV7-9 and J is TRBJ2-3; the D is unclear. The CDR3 loop spans 13 amino acids. V lost 3 bases and J 5 bases, leaving 9 bases between the germline ends. Germline V lookup: CDR1 SEHNR, CDR2 FQNEAQ (reference sequence). The CDR3 loop reads CASSFPPGDTQYF. CDR3 in DNA: TGTGCCAGCAGCTTCCCGCCCGGAGATACGCAGTATTTT.

About this clonotype: A read error may explain this, as a much larger clone is one base away. This chain joins TRBV29-1 and TRBJ1-2; D remains unclear. Germline CDR1 reads SQVTM; CDR2 reads ANQGSEA. This CDR3 is built from 14 residues. Trimming cost V 0 bases and J 1 base, with 9 bases left between them. CDR3 loop: CSVEERRLNYGYTF. As DNA, the CDR3 is TGCAGCGTTGAAGAGAGGAGGCTTAACTATGGCTACACCTTC.

The V gene is TRBV4-3, the J gene TRBJ2-1, with 10 bases identical to TRBD2. Germline V gene data show CDR1 as LGHNA and CDR2 as YSLEER. The CDR3 sequence is 15 residues long. The junction had 8 bases not matched to a gene; V was cut back by 4 bases and J by 8 bases. This CDR3 is CASSRNSGRIDEQFF. CDR3 DNA sequence: TGCGCCAGCAGCCGAAATAGCGGGAGGATCGATGAGCAGTTCTTC.